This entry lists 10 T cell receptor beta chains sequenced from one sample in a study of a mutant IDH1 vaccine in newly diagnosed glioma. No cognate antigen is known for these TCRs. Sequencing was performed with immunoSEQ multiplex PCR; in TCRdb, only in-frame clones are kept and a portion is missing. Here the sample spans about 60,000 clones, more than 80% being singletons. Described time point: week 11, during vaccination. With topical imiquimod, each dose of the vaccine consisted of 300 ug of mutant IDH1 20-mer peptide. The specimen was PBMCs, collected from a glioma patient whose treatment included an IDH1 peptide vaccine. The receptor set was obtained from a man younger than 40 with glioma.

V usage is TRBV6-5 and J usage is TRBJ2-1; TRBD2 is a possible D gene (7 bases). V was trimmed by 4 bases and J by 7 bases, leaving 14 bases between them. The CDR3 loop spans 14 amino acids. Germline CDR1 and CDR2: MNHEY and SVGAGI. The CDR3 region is CASSFGGRGNEQFF. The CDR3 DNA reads TGTGCCAGCAGTTTCGGGGGGAGGGGGAATGAGCAGTTCTTC.

The CDR3 region is CSASHVGLFF. CDR3 DNA sequence: TGCAGTGCTAGTCACGTTGGGCTGTTTTTT. This rearrangement joins TRBV20-1 to TRBJ1-4; no definite D call. Germline V gene data show CDR1 as DFQATT and CDR2 as SNEGSKA (reference sequence). The ends were cut back, 3 bases at V and 14 bases at J, with 10 bases in the middle. The CDR3 extends over 10 amino acids.

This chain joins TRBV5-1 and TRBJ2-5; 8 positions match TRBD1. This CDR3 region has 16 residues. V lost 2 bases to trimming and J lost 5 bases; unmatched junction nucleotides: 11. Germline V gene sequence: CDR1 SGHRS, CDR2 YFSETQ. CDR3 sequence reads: CASSFGGGQGRETQYF. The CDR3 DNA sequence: TGCGCCAGCAGCTTTGGGGGTGGACAGGGACGGGAGACCCAGTACTTC.

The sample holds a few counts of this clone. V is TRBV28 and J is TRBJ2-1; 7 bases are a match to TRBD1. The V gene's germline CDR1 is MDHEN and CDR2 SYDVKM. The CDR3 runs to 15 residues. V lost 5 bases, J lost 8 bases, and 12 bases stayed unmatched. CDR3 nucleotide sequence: TGTGCCAGCAGTCGAACCGGGACAGTGTCTCATGAGCAGTTCTTC. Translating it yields CASSRTGTVSHEQFF.

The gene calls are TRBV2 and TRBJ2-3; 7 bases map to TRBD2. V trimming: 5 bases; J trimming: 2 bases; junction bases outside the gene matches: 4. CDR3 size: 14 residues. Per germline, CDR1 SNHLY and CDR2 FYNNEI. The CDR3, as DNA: TGTGCCAGCAGTCGACTAGCACTCACAGATACGCAGTATTTT. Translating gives CASSRLALTDTQYF. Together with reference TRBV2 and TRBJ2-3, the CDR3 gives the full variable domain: EPEVTQTPSHQVTQMGQEVILRCVPISNHLYFYWYRQILGQKVEFLVSFYNNEISEKSEIFDDQFSVERPDGSNFTLKIRSTKLEDSAMYFCASSRLALTDTQYFGPGTRLTVL.

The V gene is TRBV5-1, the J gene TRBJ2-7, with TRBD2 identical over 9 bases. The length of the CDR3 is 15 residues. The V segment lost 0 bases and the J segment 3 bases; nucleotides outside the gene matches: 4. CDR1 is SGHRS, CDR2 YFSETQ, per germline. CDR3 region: CASSLDSSGVYEQYF. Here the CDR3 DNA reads TGCGCCAGCAGCTTGGATTCTAGCGGGGTCTACGAGCAGTACTTC.

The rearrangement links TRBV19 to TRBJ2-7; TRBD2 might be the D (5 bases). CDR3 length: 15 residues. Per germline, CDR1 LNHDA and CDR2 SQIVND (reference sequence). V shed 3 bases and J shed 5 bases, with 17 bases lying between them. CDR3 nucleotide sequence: TGTGCCAGTAGTATTAGAGGACTGTGGGGTGACGAGCAGTACTTC. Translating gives CASSIRGLWGDEQYF. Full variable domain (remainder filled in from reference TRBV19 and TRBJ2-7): DGGITQSPKYLFRKEGQNVTLSCEQNLNHDAMYWYRQDPGQGLRLIYYSQIVNDFQKGDIAEGYSVSREKKESFPLTVTSAQKNPTAFYLCASSIRGLWGDEQYFGPGTRLTVT.

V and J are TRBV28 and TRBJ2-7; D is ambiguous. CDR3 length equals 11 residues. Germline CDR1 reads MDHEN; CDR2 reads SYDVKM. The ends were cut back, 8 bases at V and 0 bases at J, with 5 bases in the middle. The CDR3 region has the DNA TGTGCCAGCCAGAACTCCTACGAGCAGTACTTC. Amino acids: CASQNSYEQYF.

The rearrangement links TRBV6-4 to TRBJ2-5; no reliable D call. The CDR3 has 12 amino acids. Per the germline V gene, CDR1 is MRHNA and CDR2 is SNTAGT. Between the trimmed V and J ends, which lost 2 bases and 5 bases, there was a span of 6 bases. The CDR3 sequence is CASSDVGETQYF. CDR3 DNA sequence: TGTGCCAGCAGTGACGTGGGGGAGACCCAGTACTTC.

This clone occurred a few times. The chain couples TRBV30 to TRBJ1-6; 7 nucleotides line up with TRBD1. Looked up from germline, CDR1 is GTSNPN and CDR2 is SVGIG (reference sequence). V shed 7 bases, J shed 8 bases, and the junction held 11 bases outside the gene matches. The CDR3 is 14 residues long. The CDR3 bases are TGTGCCTTATCACACCGGGACAGCTATTCACCCCTCCACTTT. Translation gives CALSHRDSYSPLHF. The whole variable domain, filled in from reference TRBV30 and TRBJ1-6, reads SQTIHQWPATLVQPVGSPLSLECTVEGTSNPNLYWYRQAAGRGLQLLFYSVGIGQISSEVPQNLSASRPQDRQFILSSKKLLLSDSGFYLCALSHRDSYSPLHFGNGTRLTVT.